This T cell receptor beta chain appears in the sequencing data of a study of T cell responses to AZD1222 COVID-19 vaccine. Some clones are missing from TCRdb's copy, which holds only in-frame ones; the method was immunoSEQ multiplex PCR. The sample has around 78,000 clones; around nine tenths are singletons. This clonotype was sampled from an adult who received the AZD1222 COVID-19 vaccine. Sequences were derived from peripheral blood, sampled 28 days after the second AZD1222 dose.

CDR3 in DNA: TGTGCCAGCAGCTACTGGGACAGGGTGGGTGGCTACACCTTC. Translation: CASSYWDRVGGYTF. The chain joins TRBV7-9 to TRBJ1-2; TRBD1 matches 9 bases. The CDR3 has 14 amino acids. In germline, CDR1 is SEHNR, CDR2 FQNEAQ (reference sequence). With V trimmed by 4 bases and J by 7 bases, 7 bases remained unmatched.